This is a list of T cell receptor beta chains from one sample in a study of regulatory T cells in long-lasting Graves disease. From the multiplex PCR reads, TCRdb called clonotypes with MiXCR, one entry per CDR3 protein. The profile shows approximately 400,000 distinct CDR3 sequences, approximately 16% of them singletons. The sample also formed part of further work on T cells in Graves' hyperthyroidism and ophthalmopathy.

Sequenced here: peripheral blood mononuclear cells (PBMCs), sampled at new diagnosis, from a patient treated with antithyroid drugs. The receptors were gathered from a woman aged 40 to 49 with Graves disease. Both conserved end residues are part of each CDR3. Fields, in order: V gene, D gene, J gene, clone size, CDR3 protein, CDR3 DNA. A D gene is named only where the DNA matches it firmly. Expanded clones get a size class; other rows say once, few or many, or leave the size out.

v_call: TRBV11-2
d_call: NA
j_call: TRBJ1-2
clone_size: few
cdr3_aa: CASSRPDLQGYTF
cdr3_nt: TGTGCCAGCAGCCGACCTGATTTGCAAGGCTACACCTTC

v_call: TRBV7-9
d_call: NA
j_call: TRBJ1-5
clone_size: few
cdr3_aa: CASSLAPGGNQPQHF
cdr3_nt: TGTGCCAGCAGCTTAGCTCCAGGGGGCAATCAGCCCCAGCATTTT

v_call: TRBV20-1
d_call: NA
j_call: TRBJ2-7
clone_size: many
cdr3_aa: CSARVGTLSYEQYF
cdr3_nt: TGCAGTGCTAGAGTCGGGACTCTCTCCTACGAGCAGTACTTC

v_call: TRBV10-3
d_call: NA
j_call: TRBJ1-1
clone_size: NA
cdr3_aa: CAISENGGNTEAFF
cdr3_nt: TGTGCCATCAGTGAAAATGGGGGTAACACTGAAGCTTTCTTT

v_call: TRBV9
d_call: NA
j_call: TRBJ1-6
clone_size: few
cdr3_aa: CASSLSGGHNSPLHF
cdr3_nt: TGTGCCAGCAGCCTGAGCGGAGGGCATAATTCACCCCTCCACTTT

v_call: TRBV2
d_call: NA
j_call: TRBJ2-3
clone_size: many
cdr3_aa: CASGGSRGTDTQYF
cdr3_nt: TGTGCCAGCGGGGGCTCGCGTGGCACAGATACGCAGTATTTT

v_call: TRBV7-3
d_call: TRBD2
j_call: TRBJ2-1
clone_size: many
cdr3_aa: CASSAQGGSYNEQFF
cdr3_nt: TGTGCCAGCAGTGCGCAGGGAGGGTCCTACAATGAGCAGTTCTTC

v_call: TRBV2
d_call: TRBD2
j_call: TRBJ2-3
clone_size: once
cdr3_aa: CASSETSGRETDTQYF
cdr3_nt: TGTGCCAGCAGTGAAACTAGCGGGAGGGAAACAGATACGCAGTATTTT

v_call: TRBV7-9
d_call: TRBD1
j_call: TRBJ2-3
clone_size: many
cdr3_aa: CASSRPWDSRTDTQYF
cdr3_nt: TGTGCCAGCAGCCGACCATGGGACAGCAGAACAGATACGCAGTATTTT

v_call: TRBV5-8
d_call: NA
j_call: TRBJ2-5
clone_size: many
cdr3_aa: CASSSGFLGETQYF
cdr3_nt: TGTGCCAGCAGCTCAGGGTTTTTAGGAGAGACCCAGTACTTC